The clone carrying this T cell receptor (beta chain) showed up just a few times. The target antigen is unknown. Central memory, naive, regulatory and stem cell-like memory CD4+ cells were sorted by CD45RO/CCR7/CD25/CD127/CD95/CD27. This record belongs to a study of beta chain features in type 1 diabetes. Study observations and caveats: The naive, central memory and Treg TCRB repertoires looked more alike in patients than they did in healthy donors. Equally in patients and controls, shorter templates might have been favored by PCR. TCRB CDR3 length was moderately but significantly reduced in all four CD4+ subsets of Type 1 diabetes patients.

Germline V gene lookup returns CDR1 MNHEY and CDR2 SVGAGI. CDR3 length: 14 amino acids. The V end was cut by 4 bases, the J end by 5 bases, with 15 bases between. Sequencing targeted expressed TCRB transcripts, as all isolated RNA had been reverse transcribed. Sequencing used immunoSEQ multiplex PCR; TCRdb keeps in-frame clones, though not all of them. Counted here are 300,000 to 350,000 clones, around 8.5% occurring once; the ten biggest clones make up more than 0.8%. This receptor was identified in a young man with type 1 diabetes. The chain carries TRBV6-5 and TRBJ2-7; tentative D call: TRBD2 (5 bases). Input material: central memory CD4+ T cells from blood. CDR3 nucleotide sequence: TGTGCCAGCAGTTTGGACTCCAAGGTCCACGAGCAGTACTTC. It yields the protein CASSLDSKVHEQYF.